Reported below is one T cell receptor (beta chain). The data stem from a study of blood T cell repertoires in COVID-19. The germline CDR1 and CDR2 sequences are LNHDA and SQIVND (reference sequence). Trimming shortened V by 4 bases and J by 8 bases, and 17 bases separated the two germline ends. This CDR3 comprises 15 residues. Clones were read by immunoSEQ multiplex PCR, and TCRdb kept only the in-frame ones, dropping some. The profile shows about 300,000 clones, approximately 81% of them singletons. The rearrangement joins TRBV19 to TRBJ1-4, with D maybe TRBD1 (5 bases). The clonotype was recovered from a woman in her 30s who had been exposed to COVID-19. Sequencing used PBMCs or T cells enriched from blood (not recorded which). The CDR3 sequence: CASSSSPGFEEKLFF. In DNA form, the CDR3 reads TGTGCCAGTAGTAGCTCCCCAGGGTTCGAGGAAAAACTGTTTTTT.